This T cell receptor (beta chain) derives from a study of blood T cells in healthy people across ages. Concerning this clonotype itself: What it recognizes is unknown.

This CDR3 has 14 amino acids. Germline lookup yields CDR1 SEHNR and CDR2 FQNEAQ (reference sequence). V shed 1 base, J shed 5 bases, and the junction held 1 base outside the gene matches. For the second PCR, which ran for roughly 6 to 11 cycles, a sample-barcoded 5' primer and a J-beta primer mix were used. TCRdb redid the calling of the 5' RACE reads with MiXCR, one entry per CDR3 protein. Of 550,000 to 750,000 distinct CDR3 sequences in the sample, 20% to 25% were seen once. Overall study findings and caveats: Comparison with aged donors showed that long-lived donors had more naive CD4+ cells and higher diversity.

Sequencing used blood. This clonotype originated in a man in his 70s in good health. The chain combines TRBV7-9 with TRBJ2-1; 8 bases line up with TRBD2. The CDR3 sequence: CASSLELADNEQFF. The CDR3, as DNA: TGTGCCAGCAGCTTAGAACTAGCGGACAATGAGCAGTTCTTC.